Each of the 27 T cell receptor beta chains below was sequenced from the same sample in a study of T cells in Graves' hyperthyroidism and ophthalmopathy. RNA transcripts gave rise to amplified TCR beta CDR3 regions. First-round RT-PCR of the TCR CDR3 relied on the HTBI primer set. Each CDR3 protein is one row after TCRdb ran MiXCR on the multiplex PCR reads. The sample includes around 800,000 distinct CDR3 sequences, roughly 40% of them seen just once. Specimen: blood. Source of these receptors: a man between 18 and 35 years old with Graves' hyperthyroidism.

About this clonotype itself: The conserved phenylalanine or tryptophan is not found at the CDR3 terminus, so this likely reflects a read error. The DNA is omitted, as the CDR3 cannot be located on it reliably, and the CDR3 follows TCRdb's listing. The chain links TRBV7-2 to TRBJ1-1; no check of the table's D call, TRBD1, against the DNA was made. Germline CDR1 is SGHTA and CDR2 is FQGNSA. Including both end residues, the CDR3 is 9 amino acids long. The CDR3 sequence: CASSLEGDY.

DNA of the CDR3: TGTGCCATCAGTGAGTCAATGATCTTCTCTGGGGCCAACGTCCTGACTTTC. Its protein is CAISESMIFSGANVLTF. The chain combines TRBV10-3 with TRBJ2-6; D call uncertain. The CDR3 is 17 residues long. With 0 bases removed from V and 0 bases from J, the gap between germline ends came to 9 bases. Germline V lookup: CDR1 ENHRY, CDR2 SYGVKD.

In this sample, this clonotype turned up once. The chain couples TRBV25-1 to TRBJ1-2; D not resolved. With 4 bases removed from V and 4 bases from J, the gap between germline ends came to 16 bases. Germline CDR1 reads MGHDK; CDR2 reads SYGVNS. The CDR3 totals 15 residues. CDR3: CASSAITEVPYGYTF. DNA of the CDR3: TGTGCCAGCAGTGCTATTACAGAGGTCCCCTATGGCTACACCTTC.

DNA for the CDR3: TGTGCCACAGTCGAGAGTACAGGGGCGTATGGCTACACCTTC. Translating gives CATVESTGAYGYTF. This rearrangement joins TRBV24-1 to TRBJ1-2; 7 bases align to TRBD1. Germline lookup yields CDR1 KGHDR and CDR2 SFDVKD. V shed 10 bases and J 5 bases; nucleotides not matched to a gene: 12. The CDR3 sequence is 14 residues long.

As concerns this clonotype: Since the CDR3 does not end with the conserved phenylalanine or tryptophan, this likely comes from a read error. This chain links TRBV20-1 with TRBJ2-5; 7 bases align to TRBD2. CDR3 length: 13 residues. Trimming took 6 bases from V and 0 from J; bases not matched to a gene: 4. The V gene's germline CDR1 is DFQATT and CDR2 SNEGSKA (reference sequence). In DNA, the CDR3 is TGCAGTGCCTGGGGGGGGGACCAAGAGACCCAGTACCTC. It specifies CSAWGGDQETQYL.

The J gene is TRBJ2-2, the V gene TRBV10-3; D possibly matches TRBD1 or TRBD2 (5 bases each). Germline lookup yields CDR1 ENHRY and CDR2 SYGVKD. The CDR3 is 13 residues long. V lost 7 bases to trimming and J lost 4 bases, with 10 bases between them. The CDR3 here is CAIIAGSTGELFF. CDR3 DNA: TGTGCCATCATAGCAGGGAGCACCGGGGAGCTGTTTTTT.

This chain links TRBV7-2 with TRBJ2-7; D is unresolved. Germline values: CDR1 SGHTA, CDR2 FQGNSA. The ends were cut back, 5 bases at V and 0 bases at J, with 17 bases in the middle. The CDR3 is 16 amino acids. The CDR3 here is CASSPSFGDSSYEQYF. CDR3 DNA sequence: TGTGCCAGCAGCCCCTCGTTCGGCGATAGCTCCTACGAGCAGTACTTC. Looking up the rest from reference TRBV7-2 and TRBJ2-7 gives the full variable domain: GAGVSQSPSNKVTEKGKDVELRCDPISGHTALYWYRQSLGQGLEFLIYFQGNSAPDKSGLPSDRFSAERTGGSVSTLTIQRTQQEDSAVYLCASSPSFGDSSYEQYFGPGTRLTVT.

The V and J genes are TRBV29-1 and TRBJ2-7; D gene unclear. The CDR3 runs to 13 residues. Trimming removed 8 bases at V and 3 bases at J, with 17 bases between. The germline gives CDR1 SQVTM, CDR2 ANQGSEA. The DNA for the CDR3 is TGCAGCTTAGGTGGGATCGGCAACTACGAGCAGTACTTC. It specifies CSLGGIGNYEQYF.

This clonotype was counted a few times. The rearrangement joins TRBV10-3 to TRBJ2-7; D might be TRBD2 (7 bases). The CDR3 is 18 amino acids. The germline gives CDR1 ENHRY, CDR2 SYGVKD. Trimming left V 7 bases short and J 1 base short, with 26 bases between. The CDR3 loop reads CAITPGGRAREQSYEQYF. As DNA, the CDR3 is TGTGCCATCACTCCGGGGGGCCGGGCGCGGGAGCAATCCTACGAGCAGTACTTC.

This chain joins TRBV7-6 and TRBJ2-5; the match to TRBD2 covers 10 bases. The CDR3 length is 17 residues. The V gene's germline CDR1 is SGHVS and CDR2 FNYEAQ. Trimming cost V 5 bases and J 2 bases; bases outside gene matches: 11. The CDR3 DNA reads as TGTGCCAGCAGCCCGTTCGGGGTAGCGGGGGGTCAAGAGACCCAGTACTTC. Protein product: CASSPFGVAGGQETQYF.

The chain recombines TRBV12-3 or TRBV12-4 with TRBJ1-1; the D gene is possibly TRBD1 (6 bases). Trimming took 7 bases from V and 0 from J, leaving 18 bases between them. The CDR3 is 16 amino acids. The CDR3 loop reads CASTRRAGVMNTEAFF. The CDR3 nucleotides read TGTGCCAGCACCCGGAGAGCAGGGGTGATGAACACTGAAGCTTTCTTT.

The rearrangement joins TRBV29-1 to TRBJ2-5; TRBD1 matches at 10 bases. The CDR3 extends over 13 amino acids. Per the germline V gene, CDR1 is SQVTM and CDR2 is ANQGSEA. V lost 8 bases and J lost 5; bases outside the gene matches: 8. The CDR3 loop is CSLPTGGAETQYF. CDR3 coding DNA: TGCAGCTTACCGACAGGGGGCGCGGAGACCCAGTACTTC.

This chain joins TRBV20-1 and TRBJ1-6; the D gene is possibly TRBD1 (5 bases). The germline V gene encodes CDR1 DFQATT and CDR2 SNEGSKA (reference sequence). Trimming pared 6 bases from V and 0 bases from J, leaving 9 bases between. This CDR3 comprises 14 residues. In DNA form, the CDR3 reads TGCAGTGCCCCCGACAGCTCCTATAATTCACCCCTCCACTTT. Translated, it gives CSAPDSSYNSPLHF.

V is TRBV7-2 and J is TRBJ2-2; the D is unclear. The CDR3 spans 15 residues. The ends were cut back, 4 bases at V and 1 base at J, with 10 bases in the middle. Germline V gives CDR1 SGHTA, CDR2 FQGNSA. The DNA for the CDR3 is TGTGCCAGCAGCTCATCATGGGGGAACACCGGGGAGCTGTTTTTT. Its protein is CASSSSWGNTGELFF.

The chain carries TRBV29-1 and TRBJ1-6; TRBD1 might be the D (5 bases). The V gene's germline CDR1 is SQVTM and CDR2 ANQGSEA. V lost 3 bases, J lost 8 bases, and 11 bases lay in between. This CDR3 has 13 residues. CDR3 nucleotides: TGCAGCGTTGAGAGCGGGACTTATTCACCCCTCCACTTT. Translation gives CSVESGTYSPLHF.

This clonotype was seen more than once but under ten times. This chain joins TRBV18 and TRBJ1-5; 8 bases align to TRBD1. The CDR3 runs to 15 residues. The J segment lost 0 bases and the V segment lost 3 bases, leaving 1 base of the junction unmatched. Germline V gene sequence: CDR1 KGHSH, CDR2 LQKENI. The CDR3 region has the DNA TGTGCCAGCTCACCGACAGGGGTTAGCAATCAGCCCCAGCATTTT. Encoded protein: CASSPTGVSNQPQHF.

This clonotype showed up just a few times. CDR3 protein: CATKTRGGTEAFF. The CDR3 DNA sequence: TGTGCCACCAAAACCCGGGGGGGCACTGAAGCTTTCTTT. The V call is TRBV19, the J call TRBJ1-1, with D possibly matching TRBD1 (5 bases). The V gene lost 10 bases and the J gene lost 4 bases, with 16 bases spanning the gap. Looked up from germline, CDR1 is LNHDA and CDR2 is SQIVND (reference sequence). This CDR3 region has 13 residues.

This clonotype has just a few counts. The chain joins TRBV4-1 to TRBJ1-4, with 9 positions matching TRBD1. The length of the CDR3 is 14 residues. V was clipped by 7 bases and J by 7 bases; unmatched bases: 7. Germline values: CDR1 MGHRA, CDR2 YSYEKL. The CDR3 protein is CASNMGQGSEKLFF. CDR3 coding DNA: TGCGCCAGCAATATGGGACAGGGTTCTGAAAAACTGTTTTTT.

There are many counts of this clonotype. The rearrangement links TRBV7-9 to TRBJ1-6; possibly TRBD1 for D (6 bases). The ends were cut back, 7 bases at V and 11 bases at J, with 15 bases in the middle. CDR1 is SEHNR and CDR2 is FQNEAQ in the germline V gene (reference sequence). The CDR3 totals 13 residues. The CDR3 spells CASMGPEGAPLHF. The CDR3 DNA reads TGTGCCAGCATGGGGCCCGAGGGGGCACCCCTCCACTTT.

The rearrangement uses TRBV10-3 and TRBJ2-7, with 10 bases that match TRBD2. The CDR3 sequence is 15 residues long. Germline assignment: CDR1 ENHRY and CDR2 SYGVKD. V trimming: 7 bases; J trimming: 1 base; junction bases outside the gene matches: 7. CDR3 nucleotides: TGTGCCATCAAGGTAGCGGGAGGAGTATCCTACGAGCAGTACTTC. This gives the protein CAIKVAGGVSYEQYF.

This clonotype was counted once. The rearrangement uses TRBV29-1 and TRBJ1-2; TRBD1 aligns across 7 bases. The junction had 8 bases not matched to a gene; V was cut back by 4 bases and J by 6 bases. The CDR3 sequence is 13 residues long. The germline V gene encodes CDR1 SQVTM and CDR2 ANQGSEA. Here the CDR3 DNA reads TGCAGCGTTGGCCAGGGACAGCAGAATGGCTACACCTTC. This gives the protein CSVGQGQQNGYTF.

Remarks on this clonotype: A much larger clone lies one base from this, so it may be a read error. The chain employs TRBV6-5 and TRBJ1-1; TRBD1 matches at 7 bases. Losses at the gene ends were 3 bases for V and 4 bases for J; bases not matched to a gene: 2. The CDR3 totals 13 residues. Looked up from germline, CDR1 is MNHEY and CDR2 is SVGAGI. CDR3 nucleotide sequence: TGTGCCAGCAGTTATGACAGGGCCACTGAAGCTTTCTTT. Its translation: CASSYDRATEAFF.

This chain connects TRBV9 to TRBJ2-7, with D uncertain. Trimming removed 0 bases from V and 2 bases from J, with 12 bases in between. The CDR3 runs to 15 residues. Germline CDR1 SGDLS, CDR2 YYNGEE. The DNA of the CDR3 is TGTGCCAGCAGCGTAGAAGGCAGAGGCGCCTACGAGCAGTACTTC. The encoded protein is CASSVEGRGAYEQYF.

In this sample, this clonotype turned up a few times. The chain links TRBV7-3 to TRBJ1-1; 7 bases map to TRBD1. Germline CDR1 is SGHTA and CDR2 is FQGTGA. The CDR3 runs 15 residues. The ends lost 4 bases at V and 3 bases at J; junction bases unmatched: 8. CDR3 nucleotides: TGTGCCAGCAGCTCGTACAGGGGTGGGGACACTGAAGCTTTCTTT. It is translated as CASSSYRGGDTEAFF.

This clonotype was observed a few times. The V and J genes are TRBV12-3 or TRBV12-4 and TRBJ1-1; no reliable D call. CDR3 size: 13 residues. The ends were cut back, 6 bases at V and 4 bases at J, with 12 bases in the middle. In nucleotides, the CDR3 is TGTGCCAGCAGCCAAGATCACAGCACTGAAGCTTTCTTT. It encodes CASSQDHSTEAFF.

This chain joins TRBV11-2 and TRBJ2-7, with TRBD2 matching over 9 bases. With 2 bases clipped from V and 0 bases from J, the junction kept 8 bases outside the gene matches. Germline CDR1 is SGHAT and CDR2 is FQNNGV. The CDR3 length is 17 residues. The CDR3 bases are TGTGCCAGCAGCTTAACCTCGAGTAGCGGGAGCTCCTACGAGCAGTACTTC. Translation: CASSLTSSSGSSYEQYF.

This clonotype was seen repeatedly, ten times or more. The chain uses TRBV5-1 and TRBJ1-1; D unclear. The V gene lost 5 bases and the J gene lost 1 base, with 6 bases spanning the gap. Germline V lookup: CDR1 SGHRS, CDR2 YFSETQ. This CDR3 region has 12 residues. DNA for the CDR3: TGCGCCAGCAGATGGGCGAACACTGAAGCTTTCTTT. It specifies CASRWANTEAFF.